One sample yielded the 7 T cell receptor beta chains listed below, sequenced in a study of cytomegalovirus exposure and HLA in healthy donors. With 60 Vbeta and 13 Jbeta primers, the PCR was carried out. The protocol was immunoSEQ multiplex PCR, while the TCRdb copy is restricted to in-frame clones and leaves out a portion. The sample holds about 110,000 clones, approximately 83% seen once. Sequencing used PBMCs. The receptor set was obtained from a man aged 35 to 55 in good health and CMV-seronegative.

The V gene is TRBV5-1, the J gene TRBJ1-1; 7 bases align to TRBD1. Trimming removed 1 base from V and 1 base from J; junction bases left unmatched: 4. The CDR3 is made up of 15 amino acids. Germline values: CDR1 SGHRS, CDR2 YFSETQ. CDR3 residues: CASSLRTGGNTEAFF. CDR3 bases: TGCGCCAGCAGCTTGCGGACAGGAGGGAACACTGAAGCTTTCTTT.

The V call is TRBV18, the J call TRBJ1-5; 8 positions match TRBD1. V lost 6 bases and J lost 4; bases outside the gene matches: 2. CDR1 KGHSH and CDR2 LQKENI come from the germline V gene. The CDR3 has 13 amino acids. As DNA, the CDR3 is TGTGCCAGCTCGCAGGGGGCAAATCAGCCCCAGCATTTT. Translating gives CASSQGANQPQHF.

The chain links TRBV13 to TRBJ2-7; 7 positions agree with TRBD1. With 6 bases clipped from V and 3 bases from J, the junction kept 17 bases outside the gene matches. This CDR3 has 17 residues. Per germline, CDR1 PRHDT and CDR2 FYEKMQ (reference sequence). The CDR3 loop reads CASRIGQAPMQIYEQYF. The DNA of the CDR3 is TGTGCCAGCAGGATAGGACAGGCTCCGATGCAGATCTACGAGCAGTACTTC. Drawing the rest from reference TRBV13 and TRBJ2-7, the complete variable domain is AAGVIQSPRHLIKEKRETATLKCYPIPRHDTVYWYQQGPGQDPQFLISFYEKMQSDKGSIPDRFSAQQFSDYHSELNMSSLELGDSALYFCASRIGQAPMQIYEQYFGPGTRLTVT.

The gene calls are TRBV9 and TRBJ1-3; D gene unclear. V lost 7 bases and J 0 bases, leaving 11 bases between the germline ends. The germline V gene encodes CDR1 SGDLS and CDR2 YYNGEE. This CDR3 contains 14 residues. The CDR3 spells CASHGADSGNTIYF. The CDR3 nucleotides read TGTGCCAGCCACGGTGCCGACTCTGGAAACACCATATATTTT.

V usage is TRBV7-9 and J usage is TRBJ2-1, with 13 bases lining up with TRBD2. The CDR3 is 17 amino acids. The germline CDR1 and CDR2 sequences are SEHNR and FQNEAQ (reference sequence). The V and J ends lost 1 base and 8 bases, in that order; junction bases with no gene match: 8. The CDR3 DNA is TGTGCCAGCAGCTTAGGGGGACTAGCGGGGAGGTGGCATGAGCAGTTCTTC. Protein product: CASSLGGLAGRWHEQFF. Complete variable domain (other parts from reference TRBV7-9 and TRBJ2-1): DTGVSQNPRHKITKRGQNVTFRCDPISEHNRLYWYRQTLGQGPEFLTYFQNEAQLEKSRLLSDRFSAERPKGSFSTLEIQRTEQGDSAMYLCASSLGGLAGRWHEQFFGPGTRLTVL.

The chain has TRBV5-6 and TRBJ2-5; D possibly corresponds to TRBD1 (6 bases). Germline loops: CDR1 SGHDT, CDR2 YYEEEE. V shed 0 bases and J shed 4 bases, with 10 bases lying between them. This CDR3 contains 14 residues. CDR3 DNA sequence: TGTGCCAGCAGCTTGGGGGCAGGGGTAGAGACCCAGTACTTC. This sequence encodes CASSLGAGVETQYF.

Only one count was recorded for this clone. The chain combines TRBV7-2 with TRBJ1-4; 7 bases match TRBD1. Germline V gene data show CDR1 as SGHTA and CDR2 as FQGNSA. This CDR3 has 15 amino acids. The V and J ends lost 5 bases and 8 bases, in that order; junction bases with no gene match: 11. Here the CDR3 DNA reads TGTGCCAGCAGCCGTACAGGGGTTCAAGAAGAAAAACTGTTTTTT. It encodes CASSRTGVQEEKLFF.